Presented here are 27 T cell receptor beta chains from one specimen sequenced in a study of T cell responses to AZD1222 COVID-19 vaccine. Using immunoSEQ multiplex PCR, the repertoire was profiled, and TCRdb retains in-frame clones only, with some absent. The sample carries some 180,000 clones, roughly 92% recorded once. This specimen consisted of peripheral blood, obtained on day 0 of AZD1222 vaccination. All receptors derive from an adult in good health.

As regards this clone: The same CDR3 is also encoded by other DNA sequences in this sample. V gene TRBV2 combines with J gene TRBJ2-7; D remains ambiguous. Trimming cost V 8 bases and J 0 bases, with 5 bases left between them. This CDR3 is built from 11 residues. Germline V gene sequence: CDR1 SNHLY, CDR2 FYNNEI. CDR3 nucleotides: TGTGCCAGCTCTTACTCCTACGAGCAGTACTTC. Amino acid sequence: CASSYSYEQYF. Filled out from reference TRBV2 and TRBJ2-7, the complete variable domain reads EPEVTQTPSHQVTQMGQEVILRCVPISNHLYFYWYRQILGQKVEFLVSFYNNEISEKSEIFDDQFSVERPDGSNFTLKIRSTKLEDSAMYFCASSYSYEQYFGPGTRLTVT.

The chain has TRBV10-1 and TRBJ1-1; D unresolved. Deletions cut 0 bases from V and 4 bases from J, with 9 bases between. The CDR3 loop spans 14 amino acids. Germline CDR1 is WNHNN and CDR2 is SYGVQD (reference sequence). CDR3 region: CASSESPVGTEAFF. CDR3 in DNA: TGCGCCAGCAGTGAGTCCCCGGTGGGCACTGAAGCTTTCTTT.

A single count supports this clone. The chain carries TRBV14 and TRBJ1-1; D remains unclear. Trimming cost V 0 bases and J 0 bases, with 2 bases left between them. Germline-derived CDR1 and CDR2 are SGHDN and FVKESK. This CDR3 region has 13 residues. The CDR3 reads CASSQDMNTEAFF. Here the CDR3 DNA reads TGTGCCAGCAGCCAAGATATGAACACTGAAGCTTTCTTT.

The V and J genes are TRBV11-2 and TRBJ2-7; 10 bases map to TRBD2. This CDR3 region has 15 residues. Unmatched junction bases numbered 14, after V lost 6 bases and J lost 9 bases. Germline V lookup: CDR1 SGHAT, CDR2 FQNNGV. CDR3 in amino acids: CASRPTSGAAGGQYF. Here the CDR3 DNA reads TGTGCCAGCAGACCAACTAGCGGGGCCGCGGGCGGGCAGTACTTC.

This chain joins TRBV5-1 and TRBJ2-1; TRBD1 matches 8 bases. The CDR3 has 16 amino acids. J gave up 7 bases and V 0 bases, and 9 bases lay outside the gene matches. The germline V gene has CDR1 SGHRS and CDR2 YFSETQ. The chain's CDR3 is CASSLGAGGGLNEQFF. CDR3 sequence (DNA): TGCGCCAGCAGCTTGGGGGCAGGGGGCGGCTTGAATGAGCAGTTCTTC.

This clone is a singleton in its sample. The rearrangement joins TRBV4-1 to TRBJ1-1; maybe TRBD1 (6 bases). The germline V and J ends were trimmed by 3 bases and 0 bases, with 8 bases remaining between them. CDR1 is MGHRA and CDR2 is YSYEKL in the germline V gene. The CDR3 has 14 residues. In DNA form, the CDR3 reads TGCGCCAGCAGCCAGGGACACCTGAACACTGAAGCTTTCTTT. Its protein product is CASSQGHLNTEAFF.

V gene TRBV5-1 combines with J gene TRBJ2-7, with D perhaps TRBD2 (6 bases). This CDR3 is built from 11 residues. V lost 5 bases and J lost 6, with 9 bases in between. CDR1 SGHRS and CDR2 YFSETQ come from the germline V gene. The CDR3 loop is CASREGIEQYF. Here the CDR3 DNA reads TGCGCCAGCAGGGAGGGGATCGAGCAGTACTTC.

CDR3: CASSPTGTGESPLHF. The CDR3 region has the DNA TGTGCCAGCTCCCCAACCGGGACAGGGGAATCACCCCTCCACTTT. The genes are TRBV18 and TRBJ1-6; 10 nucleotides agree with TRBD1. Germline V lookup: CDR1 KGHSH, CDR2 LQKENI. J gave up 10 bases and V 6 bases, and 9 bases lay outside the gene matches. The CDR3 length is 15 residues.

The chain combines TRBV19 with TRBJ1-2; maybe TRBD1 (6 bases). The CDR3 has 14 residues. From germline, CDR1 is LNHDA and CDR2 SQIVND (reference sequence). V was cut by 8 bases and J by 4 bases, with 17 bases left in between. CDR3 residues: CASSADRLSYGYTF. The CDR3, as DNA: TGTGCCAGTTCGGCCGACAGGTTGAGCTATGGCTACACCTTC.

The chain recombines TRBV6-2 or TRBV6-3 with TRBJ1-1, with D possibly matching TRBD1 (5 bases). Germline CDR1 reads MNHEY; CDR2 reads SVGEGT. The CDR3 spans 17 residues. The V and J ends lost 5 bases and 2 bases respectively, with 21 bases between them. CDR3 sequence (DNA): TGTGCCAGCAGTAACATTTTCAGGTTGGGGCGAAACACTGAAGCTTTCTTT. It is translated as CASSNIFRLGRNTEAFF.

The chain is built from TRBV20-1 and TRBJ2-7; the match to TRBD2 covers 8 bases. CDR3 length: 15 amino acids. With 3 bases clipped from V and 0 bases from J, the junction kept 7 bases outside the gene matches. CDR1 is DFQATT and CDR2 is SNEGSKA in the germline V gene (reference sequence). CDR3 protein: CSASDPRGDSYEQYF. The CDR3 DNA reads as TGCAGTGCTAGTGATCCGCGGGGGGACTCCTACGAGCAGTACTTC.

The CDR3 spells CASSEVSGGYNEQFF. CDR3 sequence (DNA): TGTGCCAGCAGTGAAGTTAGCGGGGGATACAATGAGCAGTTCTTC. The chain recombines TRBV2 with TRBJ2-1; 9 bases map to TRBD2. CDR3 length equals 15 residues. V trimming: 1 base; J trimming: 4 bases; junction bases outside the gene matches: 2. Germline V gives CDR1 SNHLY, CDR2 FYNNEI. Based on the CDR3 plus reference TRBV2 and TRBJ2-1, the full variable domain is EPEVTQTPSHQVTQMGQEVILRCVPISNHLYFYWYRQILGQKVEFLVSFYNNEISEKSEIFDDQFSVERPDGSNFTLKIRSTKLEDSAMYFCASSEVSGGYNEQFFGPGTRLTVL.

V and J are TRBV27 and TRBJ1-5; TRBD1 matches 8 bases. The CDR3 spans 13 residues. The trim removed 6 bases at V and 4 bases at J, leaving 2 bases unmatched. Germline CDR1 MNHEY, CDR2 SMNVEV (reference sequence). As DNA, the CDR3 is TGTGCCAGCAGCTGGGACAGGAATCAGCCCCAGCATTTT. Translated: CASSWDRNQPQHF.

The V and J genes are TRBV9 and TRBJ1-5; no clear D. Trimming pared 1 base from V and 1 base from J, leaving 3 bases between. The CDR3 contains 13 residues. The germline V gene encodes CDR1 SGDLS and CDR2 YYNGEE. This CDR3 reads CASSVRSNQPQHF. The CDR3 DNA reads TGTGCCAGCAGCGTAAGGAGCAATCAGCCCCAGCATTTT.

The genes are TRBV30 and TRBJ2-3; D unclear. Germline V gives CDR1 GTSNPN, CDR2 SVGIG (reference sequence). CDR3 length equals 13 residues. Trimming pared 2 bases from V and 2 bases from J, leaving 8 bases between. CDR3 sequence: CAWSLRTTDTQYF. Here the CDR3 DNA reads TGTGCCTGGAGTCTCCGGACCACAGATACGCAGTATTTT.

This sequence joins TRBV3-1 (or the pseudogene TRBV3-2) and TRBJ2-5; D unresolved. With 5 bases removed from V and 1 base from J, the gap between germline ends came to 5 bases. The CDR3 covers 12 residues. In germline, CDR1 is LGHDT, CDR2 YNNKEL (reference sequence). CDR3 in amino acids: CASSVVQETQYF. For the CDR3, the DNA is TGTGCCAGCAGCGTAGTCCAAGAGACCCAGTACTTC.

This clone was observed a single time. The J gene is TRBJ1-5, the V gene TRBV27; D unresolved. V was trimmed by 0 bases and J by 0 bases, leaving 6 bases between them. Per the germline V gene, CDR1 is MNHEY and CDR2 is SMNVEV (reference sequence). This CDR3 is built from 15 residues. CDR3 sequence: CASSLSLASNQPQHF. CDR3 DNA: TGTGCCAGCAGTTTATCCCTCGCTAGCAATCAGCCCCAGCATTTT.

The chain couples TRBV28 to TRBJ1-2; 7 nucleotides align to TRBD1. Germline V lookup: CDR1 MDHEN, CDR2 SYDVKM. The CDR3 spans 14 residues. The trim removed 7 bases at V and 0 bases at J, leaving 5 bases unmatched. The CDR3 loop is CASTQGVANYGYTF. CDR3 nucleotide sequence: TGTGCCAGCACCCAGGGGGTAGCTAACTATGGCTACACCTTC.

This chain joins TRBV5-1 and TRBJ1-1; 9 bases agree with TRBD1. Germline V gene sequence: CDR1 SGHRS, CDR2 YFSETQ. Trimming cost V 3 bases and J 5 bases; bases outside gene matches: 5. The CDR3 spans 14 residues. The DNA for the CDR3 is TGCGCCAGCAGCTGGCGGACAGGGGAAACTGAAGCTTTCTTT. Translation: CASSWRTGETEAFF.

This chain uses TRBV6-5 with TRBJ2-2; possibly TRBD1 for D (6 bases). The germline V gene has CDR1 MNHEY and CDR2 SVGAGI. The CDR3 has 14 amino acids. V was cut by 6 bases and J by 5 bases, with 13 bases left in between. In nucleotides, the CDR3 is TGTGCCAGCAGCCGACCGGGACAAACCGGGGAGCTGTTTTTT. Its translation: CASSRPGQTGELFF.

On this clone itself: At one end, the junction sequence differs from germline, possibly due to a read error. The chain combines TRBV15 with TRBJ1-4; D uncertain. The CDR3 loop spans 12 amino acids. Germline lookup yields CDR1 LNHNV and CDR2 YYDKDF (reference sequence). The CDR3 sequence is CGVSTTNEKLFF. The CDR3 region has the DNA TGCGGGGTTAGTACGACTAATGAAAAACTGTTTTTT.

V gene TRBV27 combines with J gene TRBJ1-2; D not certain. Per germline, CDR1 MNHEY and CDR2 SMNVEV (reference sequence). CDR3 length: 16 residues. V dropped 0 bases and J dropped 5 bases, with 16 bases sitting between them. CDR3 in amino acids: CASSLSPQNMRYGYTF. CDR3 nucleotides: TGTGCCAGCAGTTTATCCCCCCAAAATATGCGATATGGCTACACCTTC.

V and J are TRBV29-1 and TRBJ1-1; 9 positions match TRBD1. Per germline, CDR1 SQVTM and CDR2 ANQGSEA. With V trimmed by 2 bases and J by 8 bases, 9 bases remained unmatched. The CDR3 length is 14 residues. Written as DNA, the CDR3 is TGCAGCGTTGAAATCGTACAGGGGGCCTCGGAAGCTTTCTTT. Translated: CSVEIVQGASEAFF.

This sequence joins TRBV6-5 and TRBJ1-4; D is uncertain. CDR3 length: 12 amino acids. CDR1 is MNHEY, CDR2 SVGAGI, per germline. The V and J ends lost 5 bases and 8 bases respectively, with 9 bases between them. CDR3 sequence reads: CASSHLREKLFF. Here the CDR3 DNA reads TGTGCCAGCAGTCATCTACGGGAAAAACTGTTTTTT.

The gene calls are TRBV5-1 and TRBJ1-1; 10 nucleotides agree with TRBD1. V lost 2 bases to trimming and J lost 2 bases; unmatched junction nucleotides: 9. Germline V lookup: CDR1 SGHRS, CDR2 YFSETQ. CDR3 length: 17 amino acids. In DNA, the CDR3 is TGCGCCAGCAGCTTTAATCTCGGGACAGGGGTTAACACTGAAGCTTTCTTT. Translated: CASSFNLGTGVNTEAFF.

The CDR3 here is CASSPGQGAGFYTEAFF. CDR3 bases: TGTGCCAGCAGCCCAGGACAGGGGGCAGGTTTTTATACTGAAGCTTTCTTT. The chain links TRBV7-3 to TRBJ1-1; 11 bases align to TRBD1. The V gene's germline CDR1 is SGHTA and CDR2 FQGTGA. V shed 5 bases and J 5 bases; nucleotides not matched to a gene: 13. CDR3 length equals 17 residues.

The chain carries TRBV6-5 and TRBJ1-3, with D possibly being TRBD1 (5 bases). Germline V gene lookup returns CDR1 MNHEY and CDR2 SVGAGI. The germline V and J ends were trimmed by 2 bases and 2 bases, with 13 bases remaining between them. This CDR3 is built from 16 residues. DNA of the CDR3: TGTGCCAGCAGTTACACGGGGCCGCTACCTGGAAACACCATATATTTT. Amino acids: CASSYTGPLPGNTIYF.